The next 15 T cell receptor beta chains were all read from a single sample in a study of T cells in Graves' hyperthyroidism and ophthalmopathy. TCR beta CDR3 region amplification was performed from RNA transcripts. A set of HTBI primers served as the primers for a first-round RT-PCR of the TCR CDR3. TCRdb fed the multiplex PCR reads into MiXCR, producing one record per CDR3 protein. The sample lists about 420,000 distinct CDR3 sequences; approximately 14% were seen once. The sample taken for sequencing was blood. The receptors stem from a young woman with Graves' hyperthyroidism.

This clonotype showed up many times. The genes are TRBV19 and TRBJ2-2; 8 bases align to TRBD2. Germline V CDR1 and CDR2: LNHDA, SQIVND (reference sequence). The V and J ends lost 8 bases and 5 bases, in that order; junction bases with no gene match: 10. The length of the CDR3 is 15 residues. The CDR3 is CASRTGRASTGELFF. In DNA form, the CDR3 reads TGTGCCAGTCGCACCGGGAGGGCCAGTACCGGGGAGCTGTTTTTT.

This clonotype was seen ten or more times. The V and J genes are TRBV2 and TRBJ2-5; D ambiguous. V lost 6 bases to trimming and J lost 9 bases, with 14 bases between them. CDR1 SNHLY and CDR2 FYNNEI come from the germline V gene. This CDR3 spans 12 amino acids. As DNA, the CDR3 is TGTGCCAGCAGCGCCCTACAGCTTCCCCAGTACTTC. This encodes CASSALQLPQYF.

A remark on this clonotype: Relative to the germline gene, one junction end is altered; a read error may explain this. The gene calls are TRBV14 and TRBJ1-1; D gene unclear. Germline CDR1 SGHDN, CDR2 FVKESK. The CDR3 sequence is 15 residues long. The CDR3 region is CVSSQVMTPNTEAFF. CDR3 in DNA: TGTGTCAGCAGCCAAGTAATGACACCGAACACTGAAGCTTTCTTT. The full variable domain, with the rest looked up from reference TRBV14 and TRBJ1-1, is EAGVTQFPSHSVIEKGQTVTLRCDPISGHDNLYWYRRVMGKEIKFLLHFVKESKQDESGMPNNRFLAERTGGTYSTLKVQPAELEDSGVYFCVSSQVMTPNTEAFFGQGTRLTVV.

This clonotype was observed many times. The J gene is TRBJ2-1, the V gene TRBV12-3 or TRBV12-4; no reliable D call. The CDR3 extends over 15 amino acids. V was pared by 6 bases and J by 1 base, with 13 bases between. CDR3 sequence (DNA): TGTGCCAGCAGATGGAGCGTGGGATCCTACAATGAGCAGTTCTTC. The encoded protein is CASRWSVGSYNEQFF.

This clonotype occurred a few times. V gene TRBV29-1 combines with J gene TRBJ1-5; D might be TRBD1 (5 bases). The V gene's germline CDR1 is SQVTM and CDR2 ANQGSEA. The ends were cut back, 4 bases at V and 4 bases at J, with 14 bases in the middle. This CDR3 comprises 14 residues. The DNA of the CDR3 is TGCAGCGTTGGGGGGGGGGGTCGAAATCAGCCCCAGCATTTT. Residues: CSVGGGGRNQPQHF.

This clonotype has a count of ten or more. The chain recombines TRBV20-1 with TRBJ2-3; 11 nucleotides align to TRBD2. This CDR3 has 16 residues. Germline V lookup: CDR1 DFQATT, CDR2 SNEGSKA (reference sequence). V lost 1 base and J lost 1; bases outside the gene matches: 4. The CDR3 spells CSARAGLADRTDTQYF. The CDR3 nucleotides read TGCAGTGCTAGAGCGGGACTAGCGGACCGCACAGATACGCAGTATTTT.

The chain has TRBV30 and TRBJ1-6, with D hard to call. This CDR3 is built from 13 residues. Trimming removed 3 bases at V and 9 bases at J, with 12 bases between. From germline, CDR1 is GTSNPN and CDR2 SVGIG (reference sequence). The CDR3 nucleotides are TGTGCCTGGAGCCTTGGGGTTACTTCACCCCTCCACTTT. This sequence encodes CAWSLGVTSPLHF.

This clonotype occurred a few times. The J gene is TRBJ1-3, the V gene TRBV5-1; D remains unclear. Deletions cut 3 bases from V and 2 bases from J, with 9 bases between. The germline V gene has CDR1 SGHRS and CDR2 YFSETQ. The CDR3 totals 14 residues. For the CDR3, the DNA is TGCGCCAGCAGCTACGCAGGACCTGGAAACACCATATATTTT. This translates into CASSYAGPGNTIYF.

V usage is TRBV10-3 and J usage is TRBJ1-1; no clear D gene. CDR3 length: 14 amino acids. V was clipped by 0 bases and J by 7 bases, with 12 bases between them. Per the germline V gene, CDR1 is ENHRY and CDR2 is SYGVKD. The CDR3 loop is CAISESSVRVEAFF. DNA of the CDR3: TGTGCCATCAGTGAGTCCAGTGTGAGGGTTGAAGCTTTCTTT.

This clonotype was seen repeatedly, ten times or more. The chain joins TRBV27 to TRBJ2-3; D is unresolved. This CDR3 is 11 amino acids long. The germline V and J ends were trimmed by 3 bases and 5 bases, with 3 bases remaining between them. The germline V gene has CDR1 MNHEY and CDR2 SMNVEV (reference sequence). CDR3 coding DNA: TGTGCCAGCAGTTTTCTAGATACGCAGTATTTT. It translates to CASSFLDTQYF.

This clonotype came up many times. This chain uses TRBV7-2 with TRBJ1-3; D might be TRBD1 (6 bases). Trimming took off 5 bases at V and 0 bases at J, with 11 bases between the two ends. There are 15 residues in the CDR3. Germline V gene lookup returns CDR1 SGHTA and CDR2 FQGNSA. CDR3 protein: CASSTDRNSGNTIYF. Here the CDR3 DNA reads TGTGCCAGCAGCACAGACAGGAACTCTGGAAACACCATATATTTT.

V is TRBV19 and J is TRBJ1-5; D may be TRBD1 (6 bases). The ends were cut back, 5 bases at V and 2 bases at J, with 13 bases in the middle. Germline V gene data show CDR1 as LNHDA and CDR2 as SQIVND (reference sequence). The CDR3 covers 15 residues. The CDR3 spells CASSDRLRGNQPQHF. CDR3 DNA sequence: TGTGCCAGTAGTGACAGGCTTCGGGGCAATCAGCCCCAGCATTTT. The full variable domain, its missing parts supplied by reference TRBV19 and TRBJ1-5, is DGGITQSPKYLFRKEGQNVTLSCEQNLNHDAMYWYRQDPGQGLRLIYYSQIVNDFQKGDIAEGYSVSREKKESFPLTVTSAQKNPTAFYLCASSDRLRGNQPQHFGDGTRLSIL.

The chain uses TRBV4-1 and TRBJ2-3; D is unresolved. The CDR3 runs to 15 residues. From germline, CDR1 is MGHRA and CDR2 YSYEKL. The ends were cut back, 0 bases at V and 3 bases at J, with 10 bases in the middle. The CDR3 DNA sequence: TGCGCCAGCAGCCAAGACGGCGCGATGACAGATACGCAGTATTTT. Amino acid sequence: CASSQDGAMTDTQYF.

This clonotype has ten or more counts. This chain connects TRBV28 to TRBJ1-1, with 7 bases aligning to TRBD1. J gave up 3 bases and V 6 bases, and 13 bases lay outside the gene matches. Germline V lookup: CDR1 MDHEN, CDR2 SYDVKM. The CDR3 is 16 amino acids. The CDR3 region has the DNA TGTGCCAGCAGCTACAGGGGCGATTCGACCCACACTGAAGCTTTCTTT. The encoded protein is CASSYRGDSTHTEAFF.

This clonotype was found many times. The chain joins TRBV12-3 or TRBV12-4 to TRBJ2-4, with TRBD2 matching over 13 bases. The CDR3 consists of 17 residues. V lost 6 bases, J lost 0 bases, and 5 bases stayed unmatched. The CDR3 region has the DNA TGTGCCAGCAGCCACGGACTAGCGGGGGTAGCCAAAAACATTCAGTACTTC. It is translated as CASSHGLAGVAKNIQYF.